The following is a T cell receptor (beta chain) sequence with its context. Its cognate antigen has yet to be identified. The input lacks base qualities; no much larger clone sits a single base away. The sample is drawn from a study of CD8 T cells in Susac syndrome (dated by TCRdb to the late 2010s). The study in broad terms: Repertoire sequencing was used to test whether CD8+ T cell activation and differentiation in Susac syndrome was antigen driven. The paper's findings and limits, for the study overall: The number of individuals in the TCR sequencing and HLA analysis was recognized as being relatively small.

Measured from the cysteine to the phenylalanine, the CDR3 is 15 residues long. The only DNA kept is the CDR3, 45 bases in frame from the first base. As encoded in the germline V gene (reference sequence), CDR1 is LGHDT while CDR2 is YNNKEL. The germline V and J ends show losses of 1 base and 8 bases respectively, and no gene match explains 6 bases of the junction. RNA was extracted with the RNeasy kit and 0.5 to 1 ug was reverse transcribed using random hexamers. TCR beta CDR3 regions were amplified with the immunoSEQ multiplex PCR assay covering 54 Vbeta and 13 Jbeta segments. PCR amplification bias was corrected using a synthetic template baseline for primer optimization and computational correction. The study's own analysis went as follows. Reads were annotated to V, D and J genes per IMGT and analyzed with immunoSEQ Analyzer, keeping only productive sequences. Clonality was computed as one minus Shannon entropy normalized by log2 of the number of productive unique sequences. Public and private clones were assessed among the 100 most prevalent clones of each patient and control. Susac-specific clones were defined as absent from healthy and MS cohorts, 850 to 1,300 published viral clones and other ImmuneACCESS disease sequences. TCRdb's own reprocessing of the public reads used fastp at Q25 and MiXCR and kept productive beta chains. CDR3 protein sequences are deduplicated, and each keeps its most common genes and DNA. The V and J calls come from TCRdb's annotation, not from the publication. Counted in this sample were 150,000 to 200,000 distinct CDR3 sequences; about 94% of them appeared once. Roughly 0.1% of the sample lies in the top ten.

Peripheral blood CD8+ and CD4+ T cells from healthy donors, Susac syndrome patients and multiple sclerosis patients were profiled by high-throughput TCR beta sequencing. The multiple sclerosis controls were treatment-naive patients who had stable or active relapsing-remitting disease and met the revised McDonald criteria. Bulk CD8+ and CD4+ T cells were purified by magnetic negative isolation, whereas CD8+ TEMRA cells were enriched by FACS. Blood was collected in EDTA tubes and processed within 24 hours, with PBMCs isolated through density gradient centrifugation. PBMCs destined for TCR sequencing were cryopreserved in liquid nitrogen and later thawed in a 37 °C water bath. Purity of sorted or isolated CD4+, CD8+ and CD8+ TEMRA cells was at least 90%.

The V gene is TRBV3-1 and the J gene is TRBJ2-1, with 9 bases in between that match TRBD1. The TCR originated in a human donor with multiple sclerosis. What was sequenced was CD4+ T cells from PBMCs. The nucleotide sequence reads TGTGCCAGCAGCCAAGCCCGGGACAGGGTTTATGAGCAGTTCTTC. Translated, this gives CASSQARDRVYEQFF.